This TCR beta chain was identified in a study of blood T cell repertoires in COVID-19. Turning to the study itself: Sample material is recorded as cDNA or gDNA derived from T cells, B-cell-depleted T cells, or PBMCs.

This CDR3 spans 14 amino acids. The junction had 7 bases not matched to a gene; V was cut back by 5 bases and J by 6 bases. The V gene's germline CDR1 is MGHRA and CDR2 YSYEKL. Original methodology: Amplification of reference gene primers was used by the study to estimate nucleated cell counts. Measured with immunoSEQ multiplex PCR; TCRdb has only the in-frame clones, and not every one. Clonal size and the V and J genes are those of that table, whereas D and trimming came from the DNA. The repertoire holds 150,000 or so clones, with more than 75% as singletons. The receptor was isolated from a man aged 18 to 30 with acute or convalescent COVID-19. The gene calls are TRBV4-1 and TRBJ2-7, with 10 bases aligning to TRBD1. Sequencing was carried out using peripheral blood. CDR3 coding DNA: TGCGCCAGCAGCAACGACAGGGGGCTTGGCGAGCAGTACTTC. Protein: CASSNDRGLGEQYF.